This T cell receptor beta chain came from a study of tumor-infiltrating lymphocytes in primary liver carcinoma. The researchers produced TCR beta cDNA from approximately 0.45 ug total RNA with a constant-region primer. Library construction for TCR beta comprised three nested multiplex PCR rounds performed with slightly modified ARM-PCR. Researchers ran the first two PCR rounds for about 11 cycles each with TRBV1-TRBV30 forward primers and a C-beta reverse primer. MiXCR was run by TCRdb on the multiplex PCR reads, yielding one entry per CDR3 protein. This sample has approximately 300,000 distinct CDR3 sequences, with 65% found just once. Study-wide points: Tumors carried a top-250-clone fraction significantly exceeding that of blood (p = 0.039).

Notes on this clonotype: Its target is not known.

Unsorted whole blood yielded blood RNA, and germline DNA was extracted as well. Enrolled patients were chronically infected with HBV and treatment-naive. The length of the CDR3 is 14 residues. V was pared by 7 bases and J by 9 bases, with 7 bases of the junction left unmatched. Germline V gives CDR1 SGHAT, CDR2 FQDESV (reference sequence). The chain employs TRBV11-1 and TRBJ2-1; 12 bases agree with TRBD1. The sample was peripheral blood. The receptor's source is a man aged 40-55 years with primary liver carcinoma and hepatitis B virus infection. DNA for the CDR3: TGTGCCAGCAACTCCGGGACAGGGGGCGCTGAGCAGTTCTTC. This translates into CASNSGTGGAEQFF.